Included here is one T cell receptor beta chain sequence, with context. Trimming removed 10 bases from V and 2 bases from J, with 11 bases in between. From germline, CDR1 is LGHNA and CDR2 YNFKEQ. The CDR3 extends over 13 amino acids. This record belongs to a study of T cell repertoires in cytomegalovirus infection. MiXCR was run by TCRdb on the reads, yielding one entry per CDR3 protein. The sample contains roughly 100,000 distinct CDR3 sequences, 16% of which appear only once. This chain joins TRBV4-2 and TRBJ2-2, with a possible D match to TRBD2 (7 bases). The sequenced sample consisted of PBMCs. The TCR was taken from a human donor in good health (CMV status not recorded). Some clones in this sample may be carry-over from other donors' samples. Here the CDR3 reads CAIGGVNTGELFF. CDR3 in DNA: TGTGCCATAGGGGGGGTAAACACCGGGGAGCTGTTTTTT.